This TCR beta chain was retrieved from a study of early T cells in non-severe SARS-CoV-2 infection (dated by TCRdb to the early 2020s). About the full investigation: Because TCR sequencing relied on bulk RNA taken from unsorted whole blood, pairing of alpha and beta chains was not possible. The investigation overall reported the following: VDJdb matching was skewed toward anti-spike CD8 responses and likely underestimated virus-specific expansions, missing private and CD4 specificities.

CDR1 is given as SGHVS and CDR2 as FNYEAQ, both from the germline V gene. The junction shows trimming of 5 bases on V and 4 bases on J, and the gene matches do not reach 10 bases of it. From the cysteine up to the phenylalanine, the CDR3 has a length of 16 residues. Just CDR3 DNA is preserved here, 48 bases in frame from base 1. This was a case-control study nested in a cohort of healthcare workers in London, UK, who had nasopharyngeal swab PCR tests and blood samples taken every week. Healthcare workers were recruited between 23 and 31 March 2020, during the week of the UK lockdown, and were followed weekly for up to roughly 16 weeks. As concerns this clonotype: Its recognized antigen is unknown. Nothing much larger sits one base from this clone, and base qualities are not available.

Library preparation employed 5' RACE. The listed sequencing device is NextSeq 500. To correct for sequencing error and PCR bias, the TCR library protocol tagged individual cDNA molecules with unique molecular identifiers. Both TCR alpha and beta chains were sequenced, and tight co-correlation was observed between alpha and beta sequence abundances in each sample. On the authors' methods: V gene, J gene and CDR3 annotation of TCR sequences was performed with Decombinator V4. TCRs were defined as expanded if a significant change between any two time points was detected under a Poisson model with p below 0.0001. TCR abundances were normalised to the total number of TCRs sequenced per sample and expressed as counts per million. MAIT TCRs were defined by TRAV1-2 paired with TRAJ12, TRAJ20 or TRAJ33, and iNKT TCRs by TRAV10 paired with TRAJ18. A search of VDJdb, accessed on 1 November 2021, was run for TCRs annotated to CMV, EBV and SARS-CoV-2, with TCRs annotated for multiple antigens excluded. TCRdb ran its own pipeline on the public reads, namely fastp trimming at Q25 and MiXCR clone calling, and kept in-frame beta chains. Identical CDR3 proteins give one entry, which carries the most common genes and DNA. The authors' filters were not applied to this entry. The sample table shows 65,000 to 70,000 distinct CDR3 sequences, and about a tenth are seen once. The ten largest clones take up around 6.6% of the sample.

The specimen was whole blood. The receptor's source is an adult who was a healthcare worker with PCR-confirmed SARS-CoV-2 infection or an uninfected control (not recorded which). The chain was built from TRBV7-6 and TRBJ2-5; 10 middle bases align to TRBD1. CDR3 sequence: CASSPGTGAWVETQYF. Read as DNA, the sequence is TGTGCCAGCAGCCCCGGGACAGGGGCTTGGGTAGAGACCCAGTACTTC.